The clone carrying this T cell receptor beta chain was seen a single time. These data come from a study of Ad26.COV2.S vaccination and SARS-CoV-2 variants. The protocol was immunoSEQ multiplex PCR, while the TCRdb copy is restricted to in-frame clones and leaves out a portion. The sample consists of under 250,000 clones, around nine tenths of them appearing once. This sample's treatment: some 20 received Ad26.COV2.S at low or high dose, single or two shots; about 5 received placebo; per-sample allocation not given. Each sample was drawn 63 days after the first injection (of vaccine or placebo). Within Boston, the person who donated was an adult of 18-55 years. This CDR3 is 15 amino acids long. Germline V gene lookup returns CDR1 SGHKS and CDR2 YYEKEE (reference sequence). V was shortened by 0 bases and J by 0 bases, with 10 bases between the two germline ends.

This sample comprised peripheral blood, obtained in a trial of Ad26.COV2.S vaccine versus placebo. The source of this sequence is a person between 18 and 60 years old who received the Ad26.COV2.S COVID-19 vaccine or a placebo. The chain couples TRBV5-5 to TRBJ2-7, with D possibly being TRBD1 or TRBD2 (6 bases each). This chain's CDR3 is CASSLAGAPSYEQYF. As DNA, the CDR3 is TGTGCCAGCAGCTTGGCGGGGGCCCCCTCCTACGAGCAGTACTTC.